This T cell receptor (beta chain) is from a study of blood T cells in healthy people across ages. V was clipped by 7 bases and J by 7 bases; unmatched bases: 12. CDR1 and CDR2 (germline): ENHRY, SYGVKD. CDR3 length: 15 amino acids. Donors ranged from roughly 6 to 90 years old and were healthy Caucasians in Russia. Isolated PBMCs totaled at least 7 million in each sample. This clonotype was detected only once. Its antigen is unknown. The study, taken as a whole, reports: Roughly linearly, TCR beta diversity per million T cells fell as age increased.

Using a J-beta primer mix together with a sample-barcoded 5' primer, a second PCR was run for 7 to 11 cycles. With 12 random nucleotides, a template-switch adaptor tagged each individual cDNA molecule. Via MiXCR, TCRdb re-called the 5' RACE reads, giving one row per CDR3 protein. The table includes hundreds of thousands of distinct CDR3 sequences, 52% detected once. The chain couples TRBV10-3 to TRBJ2-1, with 8 bases aligning to TRBD2. The receptor was isolated from an elderly woman in good health. What was sequenced was blood. This CDR3 reads CAIKVGGDVWNEQFF. CDR3 bases: TGTGCCATCAAGGTCGGGGGGGACGTTTGGAATGAGCAGTTCTTC.